This T cell receptor beta chain was sequenced for a study of radiation and T cells in renal cell carcinoma. Study background: Nephrectomy followed 15 Gy stereotactic body radiation by 4 weeks. General study points: Top tumor clonotypes rose in blood 2 weeks post-radiation, then contracted.

Documented time point: blood 2 weeks post-SBRT. Treatment of the sample: 15 Gy SBRT to primary tumor, nephrectomy 4 weeks later. This CDR3 has 12 residues. Germline V gene sequence: CDR1 MDHEN, CDR2 SYDVKM. The trim removed 3 bases at V and 7 bases at J, leaving 0 bases unmatched. Clones were sequenced by immunoSEQ multiplex PCR, and TCRdb holds only the in-frame ones, with some missing. The top ten clones hold 4.5% to 7% of a sample with about 130,000 clones, 81% of them seen once. Details on this clone: Its antigen is undetermined.

The source was blood, collected from a patient whose treatment included radiotherapy and nephrectomy. The sequence derives from a man aged 50 to 60 with renal cell carcinoma. V is TRBV28 and J is TRBJ2-5; 9 bases map to TRBD1. For the CDR3, the DNA is TGTGCCAGCAGTTTGACAGGGGGGACCCAGTACTTC. Encoded protein: CASSLTGGTQYF.